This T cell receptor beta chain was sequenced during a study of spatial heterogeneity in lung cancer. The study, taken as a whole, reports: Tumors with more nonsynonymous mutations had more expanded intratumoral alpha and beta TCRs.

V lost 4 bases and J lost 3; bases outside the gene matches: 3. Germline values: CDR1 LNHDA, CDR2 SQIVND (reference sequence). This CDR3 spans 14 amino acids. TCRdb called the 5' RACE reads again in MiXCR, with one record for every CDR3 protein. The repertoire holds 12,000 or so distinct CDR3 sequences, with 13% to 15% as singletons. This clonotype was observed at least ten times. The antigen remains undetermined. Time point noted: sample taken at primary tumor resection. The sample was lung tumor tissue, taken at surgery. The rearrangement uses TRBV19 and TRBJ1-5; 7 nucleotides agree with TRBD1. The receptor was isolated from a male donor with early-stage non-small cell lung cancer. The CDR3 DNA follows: TGTGCCAGTAGTAGGGGACAGAACAATCAGCCCCAGCATTTT. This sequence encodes CASSRGQNNQPQHF.